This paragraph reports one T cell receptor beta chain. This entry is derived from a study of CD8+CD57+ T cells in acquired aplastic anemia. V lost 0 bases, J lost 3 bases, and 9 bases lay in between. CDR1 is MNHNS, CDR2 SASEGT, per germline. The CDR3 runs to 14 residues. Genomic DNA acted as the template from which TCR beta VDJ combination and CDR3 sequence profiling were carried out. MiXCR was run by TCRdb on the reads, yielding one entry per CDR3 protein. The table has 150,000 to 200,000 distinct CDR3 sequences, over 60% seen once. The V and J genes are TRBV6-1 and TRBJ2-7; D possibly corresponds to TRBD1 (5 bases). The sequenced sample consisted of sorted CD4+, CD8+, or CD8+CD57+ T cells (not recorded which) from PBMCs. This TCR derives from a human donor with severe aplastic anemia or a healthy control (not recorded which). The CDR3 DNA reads TGTGCCAGCAGTGAAGCGCTTCAGGGCTACGAGCAGTACTTC. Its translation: CASSEALQGYEQYF.